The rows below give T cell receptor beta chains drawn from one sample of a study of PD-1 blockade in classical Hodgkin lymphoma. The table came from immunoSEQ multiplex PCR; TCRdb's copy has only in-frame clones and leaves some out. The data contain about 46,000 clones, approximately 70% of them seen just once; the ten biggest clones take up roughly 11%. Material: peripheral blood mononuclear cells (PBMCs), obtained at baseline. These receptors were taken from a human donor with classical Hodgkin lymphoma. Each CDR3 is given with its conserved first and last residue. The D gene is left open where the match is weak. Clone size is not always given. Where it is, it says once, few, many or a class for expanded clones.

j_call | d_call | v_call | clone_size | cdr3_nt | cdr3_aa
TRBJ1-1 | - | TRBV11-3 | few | TGTGCCAGCAGCTTAGAAGGAACCAACACTGAAGCTTTCTTT | CASSLEGTNTEAFF
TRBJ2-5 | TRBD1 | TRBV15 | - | TGTGCCACCAGCACCCCCGGGACAGGGGAAGAGACCCAGTACTTC | CATSTPGTGEETQYF
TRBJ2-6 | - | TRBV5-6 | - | TGTGCCAGCACTCTTGTCAATAGACAAAGTCGGGCCAACGTCCTGACTTTC | CASTLVNRQSRANVLTF
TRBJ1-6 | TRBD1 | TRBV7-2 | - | TGTGCCAGCAGCAATACGGGACAGGGGGTATCACCCCTCCACTTT | CASSNTGQGVSPLHF
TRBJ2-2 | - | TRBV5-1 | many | TGCGCCAGCAGCCCCTGGACAGCGACCGGGGAGCTGTTTTTT | CASSPWTATGELFF
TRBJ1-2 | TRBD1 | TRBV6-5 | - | TGTGCCAGCAGATCAGGGGGTGGCTACACCTTC | CASRSGGGYTF
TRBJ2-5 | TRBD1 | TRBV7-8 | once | TGTGCCAGCAGCTCCAGGGGGTCGGATGGAGAGACCCAGTACTTC | CASSSRGSDGETQYF
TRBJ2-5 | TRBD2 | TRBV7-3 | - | TGTGCCAGCAGCCCTGGGGGACTAGCGCGTCAAGAGACCCAGTACTTC | CASSPGGLARQETQYF
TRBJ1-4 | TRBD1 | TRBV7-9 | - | TGTGCCAGCAGCTTAGAATTTGCCACAGGGGTTTGGGAAAAACTGTTTTTT | CASSLEFATGVWEKLFF
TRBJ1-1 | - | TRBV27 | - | TGTGCCAGCAGTAGTAACCGGGACCGTACTATGAACACTGAAGCTTTCTTT | CASSSNRDRTMNTEAFF
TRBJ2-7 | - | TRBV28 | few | TGTGCCAGCAGTTCAACCGGGACCGCTTCCTACGAGCAGTACTTC | CASSSTGTASYEQYF
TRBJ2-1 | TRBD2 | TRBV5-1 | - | TGCGCCAGCAGCTTCCATAGCGGGATAAATGAGCAGTTCTTC | CASSFHSGINEQFF
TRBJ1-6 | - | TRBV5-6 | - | TGTGCCAGCAGTTTAGTCTCACAGGTTGAACTCCACTTT | CASSLVSQVELHF
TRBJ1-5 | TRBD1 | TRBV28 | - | TGTGCCACCCTCGACAGGGGACCTAGCAATCAGCCCCAGCATTTT | CATLDRGPSNQPQHF
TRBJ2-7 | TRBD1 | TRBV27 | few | TGTGCCAGCAGTTCCGGGACAGGGGGCTACGAGCAGTACTTC | CASSSGTGGYEQYF
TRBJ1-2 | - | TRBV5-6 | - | TGTGCCAGCAGCTTGGACCAGAACTATGGCTACACCTTC | CASSLDQNYGYTF
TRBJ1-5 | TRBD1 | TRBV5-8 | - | TGTGCCAGCAGCTTCCTAGGACAGGGGGGCAATCAGCCCCAGCATTTT | CASSFLGQGGNQPQHF
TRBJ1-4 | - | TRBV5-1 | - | TGCGCCAGCAGCCCCTCCGGGCAGGGAAACGGACTGTTTTTT | CASSPSGQGNGLFF
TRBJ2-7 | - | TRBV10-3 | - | TGTGCCATCAGTGAGTCCGGGGCAAAAAGCAGCTCCTACGAGCAGTACTTC | CAISESGAKSSSYEQYF
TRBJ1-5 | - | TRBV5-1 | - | TGCGCCAGCAGCTTGGAGGGGTCCTACAATCAGCCCCAGCATTTT | CASSLEGSYNQPQHF
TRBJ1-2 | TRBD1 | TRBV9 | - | TGTGCCAGCGGCGCGACAGGGAGAAACTATGGCTACACCTTC | CASGATGRNYGYTF
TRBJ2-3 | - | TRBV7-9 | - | TGTGCCAGCAGCTTAGGAACTAGCACAGATACGCAGTATTTT | CASSLGTSTDTQYF
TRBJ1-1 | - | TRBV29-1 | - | TGCAGCGTTGTGGGCAGCCACTATGAAGCTTTCTTT | CSVVGSHYEAFF
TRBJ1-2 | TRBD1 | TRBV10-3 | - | TGTGCCATCTTATCGGACAGGGACTATGGCTACACCTTC | CAILSDRDYGYTF
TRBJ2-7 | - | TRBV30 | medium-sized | TGTGCCTGGAGTGTAGGCTACCACTACGAGCAGTACTTC | CAWSVGYHYEQYF
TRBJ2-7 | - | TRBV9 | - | TGTGCCAGCAGCGTAGCGCCTAAGGGGGAGCAGTACTTC | CASSVAPKGEQYF
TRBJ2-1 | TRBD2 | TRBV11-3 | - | TGTGCCAGCAGCTGGGGGGGGTCAGGGCTACAAGCTGAGCAGTTCTTC | CASSWGGSGLQAEQFF
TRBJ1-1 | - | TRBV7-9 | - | TGTGCCAGCAGCTTTAGGGCGGGCGATGAAGCTTTCTTT | CASSFRAGDEAFF
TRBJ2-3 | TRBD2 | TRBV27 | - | TGTGCCAGCAGTTTGTTGCGGGAGCTGAGCACAGATACGCAGTATTTT | CASSLLRELSTDTQYF
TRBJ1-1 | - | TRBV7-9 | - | TGTGCCAGCAGTCCATCGTGGGGGCGGAACACTGAAGCTTTCTTT | CASSPSWGRNTEAFF
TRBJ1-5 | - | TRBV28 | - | TGTGCCAGCAACCCGGGTGGGTACAATCAGCCCCAGCATTTT | CASNPGGYNQPQHF
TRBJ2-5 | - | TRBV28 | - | TGTGCCAGCAGGCTTACAGGCGCGCAAGAGACCCAGTACTTC | CASRLTGAQETQYF
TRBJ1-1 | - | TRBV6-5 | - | TGTGCCAGCAGTTACTCAGGGGGCACTGAAGCTTTCTTT | CASSYSGGTEAFF
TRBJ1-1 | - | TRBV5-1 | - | TGCGCCAGCAGCAGCAGGGGAGAGAACACTGAAGCTTTCTTT | CASSSRGENTEAFF
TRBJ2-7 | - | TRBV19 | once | TGTGCCAGTAGTATAGGGGCTGGATACGAGCAGTACTTC | CASSIGAGYEQYF
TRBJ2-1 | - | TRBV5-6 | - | TGTGCCAGCAGCTTGGAAGGATCAGGAGACAATGAGCAGTTCTTC | CASSLEGSGDNEQFF
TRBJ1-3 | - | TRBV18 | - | TGTGCCAGCTCACCACCACGGGTTTCTGGAAACACCATATATTTT | CASSPPRVSGNTIYF
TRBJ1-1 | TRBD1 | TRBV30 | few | TGTGCCTGGAGTGGGACAGGAACAGCCACTGAAGCTTTCTTT | CAWSGTGTATEAFF
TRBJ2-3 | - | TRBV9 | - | TGTGCCAGCAGCAGGTGGAGCTACGCAGATACGCAGTATTTT | CASSRWSYADTQYF
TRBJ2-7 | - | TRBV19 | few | TGTGCCAGTAGCTGGCGGACGTCGGGTAGCGAGCAGTACTTC | CASSWRTSGSEQYF
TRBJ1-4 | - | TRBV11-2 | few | TGTGCCAGCAGCTTATTGATAACTGGGGGAAAACTGTTTTTT | CASSLLITGGKLFF
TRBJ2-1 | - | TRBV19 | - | TGTGCCAGTAGTATGGCAGCTTACAATGAGCAGTTCTTC | CASSMAAYNEQFF
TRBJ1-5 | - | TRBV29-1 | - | TGCAGCGTTGCCCGGGGTCAGAGCCTTTTGCAGCCCCAGCATTTT | CSVARGQSLLQPQHF
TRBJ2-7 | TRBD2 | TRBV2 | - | TGTGCCAGCGGACTAGAGCACTCCTACGAGCAGTACTTC | CASGLEHSYEQYF
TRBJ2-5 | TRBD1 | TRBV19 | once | TGTGCCAGTAGTACTACCCCCAGGGGGGAGACCCAGTACTTC | CASSTTPRGETQYF
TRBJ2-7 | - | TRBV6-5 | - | TGTGCCAGCAGCATTAGGGCCCACCAAGCCTACGAGCAGTACTTC | CASSIRAHQAYEQYF
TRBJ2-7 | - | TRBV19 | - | TGTGCCAGTAGTCCGGGCTCTTACGAGCAGTACTTC | CASSPGSYEQYF
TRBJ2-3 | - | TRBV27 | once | TGTGCCAGCAGTCTTGGACCCCTCACAGATACGCAGTATTTT | CASSLGPLTDTQYF
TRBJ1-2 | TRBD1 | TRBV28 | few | TGTGCCAGCAGTCCCGGACAGGGGTCCTATGGCTACACCTTC | CASSPGQGSYGYTF
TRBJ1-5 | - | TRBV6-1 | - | TGTGCCAGCAGTGAAGTAGGAGAGAATCAGCCCCAGCATTTT | CASSEVGENQPQHF
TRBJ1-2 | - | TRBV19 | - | TGTGCCAGTAGTCGGAAGGGGTCAACTAACTATGGCTACACCTTC | CASSRKGSTNYGYTF
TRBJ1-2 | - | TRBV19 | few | TGTGCCAGTAGTATCTCATCGAATCCTTGGTTCTATGGCTACACCTTC | CASSISSNPWFYGYTF
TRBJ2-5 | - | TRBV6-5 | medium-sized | TGTGCCAGCAGTTACTCCGGGAACCAAGAGACCCAGTACTTC | CASSYSGNQETQYF
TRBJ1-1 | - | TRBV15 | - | TGTGCCACCAGGAACCCGACCTTGGCCCGCACTGAAGCTTTCTTT | CATRNPTLARTEAFF
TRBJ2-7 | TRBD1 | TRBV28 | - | TGTGCCAGCAGCCGCGGGACAGGGAACCCCTACGAGCAGTACTTC | CASSRGTGNPYEQYF
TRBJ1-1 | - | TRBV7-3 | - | TGTGCCAGCAGCTTAACGCCCTCGAACACTGAAGCTTTCTTT | CASSLTPSNTEAFF
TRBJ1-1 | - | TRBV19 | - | TGTGCCAGTAGTAGCTACGGGACGCAAAAAGCTTTCTTT | CASSSYGTQKAFF
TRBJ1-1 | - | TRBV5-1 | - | TGCGCCAGCGGGGGTCAGGAAGGCACTGAAGCTTTCTTT | CASGGQEGTEAFF
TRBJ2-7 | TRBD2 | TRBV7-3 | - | TGTGCCAGCAGCCTCCAAGGGGGTAGCGGGAGCGGGTACGAGCAGTACTTC | CASSLQGGSGSGYEQYF